The rows below give T cell receptor beta chains drawn from one sample of a study of blood T cells in healthy people across ages. TCRdb passed the 5' RACE reads through MiXCR, listing each CDR3 protein once. The sample contains hundreds of thousands of distinct CDR3 sequences, around two fifths of which appear only once. Sequenced input: blood. These receptors were taken from a man at least 80 years old in good health. Each CDR3 is given with its conserved first and last residue. The order of the fields is D gene, J gene, clone size, V gene, CDR3 protein, CDR3 DNA. D genes are given only for firm matches. Expanded clones get a size class; other rows say once, few or many, or leave the size out.

D: -
J: TRBJ2-1
size: few
V: TRBV24-1
CDR3: CATSDTTQRSNYNEQFF
DNA: TGTGCCACCAGTGATACTACCCAGCGGTCCAATTACAATGAGCAGTTCTTC

D: TRBD2
J: TRBJ2-7
size: -
V: TRBV30
CDR3: CAWSVRGGNEQYF
DNA: TGTGCCTGGAGTGTGAGGGGAGGGAACGAGCAGTACTTC

D: TRBD2
J: TRBJ2-1
size: -
V: TRBV5-1
CDR3: CASSLWREGLYNEQFF
DNA: TGCGCCAGCAGCTTGTGGCGGGAGGGCCTCTACAATGAGCAGTTCTTC

D: -
J: TRBJ2-5
size: many
V: TRBV29-1
CDR3: CSVGGANEETQYF
DNA: TGCAGCGTTGGGGGGGCCAATGAAGAGACCCAGTACTTC

D: -
J: TRBJ1-1
size: few
V: TRBV5-4
CDR3: CASSRWGAEAFF
DNA: TGTGCCAGCAGCCGGTGGGGGGCTGAAGCTTTCTTT

D: TRBD1
J: TRBJ2-1
size: -
V: TRBV9
CDR3: CASSAAGTGHNEQFF
DNA: TGTGCCAGCAGCGCGGCCGGGACAGGACACAATGAGCAGTTCTTC

D: -
J: TRBJ1-5
size: -
V: TRBV2
CDR3: CASRRPNQPQHF
DNA: TGTGCCAGCAGACGGCCCAATCAGCCCCAGCATTTT

D: -
J: TRBJ2-3
size: -
V: TRBV3-1
CDR3: CASSRPGMGTSSTDTRYF
DNA: TGTGCCAGCAGCCGCCCCGGAATGGGAACTAGCAGCACAGATACGCGGTATTTT

D: -
J: TRBJ2-5
size: -
V: TRBV6-2/TRBV6-3
CDR3: CASSWRRTSSIWEQYF
DNA: TGTGCCAGCAGTTGGCGGCGGACCAGCTCAATATGGGAGCAGTACTTC

D: -
J: TRBJ2-1
size: -
V: TRBV4-1
CDR3: CASSQDYKGIYNEQFF
DNA: TGCGCCAGCAGCCAAGATTATAAGGGAATCTACAATGAGCAGTTCTTC